What follows are 8 T cell receptor beta chains derived from one specimen sequenced in a study of blood T cell repertoires in COVID-19 (dated by TCRdb to the early 2020s). Receptor amplification or capture employed the immunoSEQ multiplex PCR assay. Held by TCRdb, this immuneACCESS table contains in-frame sequences only and omits some clones. Under half of the omission traces to an unresolved V gene where checked; the cause of the rest is unknown. The sample has roughly 55,000 clones on record, about 86% of them singletons. The ten largest make up about an eighth of the sample. The sequencing sample was made of peripheral blood. The source is a man in his sixties or seventies with active COVID-19.

The chain recombines TRBV7-2 with TRBJ2-5, with 7 bases identical to TRBD1. Germline CDR1 and CDR2: SGHTA and FQGNSA. Losses at the gene ends were 5 bases for V and 5 bases for J; bases not matched to a gene: 5. CDR3 size: 13 residues. The CDR3 region is CASSQDRWETQYF. CDR3 bases: TGTGCCAGCAGCCAGGACAGGTGGGAGACCCAGTACTTC.

The chain carries TRBV5-1 and TRBJ2-7, with D possibly being TRBD1 (6 bases). The CDR3 is made up of 14 amino acids. Germline CDR1 and CDR2: SGHRS and YFSETQ. V dropped 0 bases and J dropped 0 bases, with 7 bases sitting between them. CDR3 loop: CASSLGTASYEQYF. The CDR3, as DNA: TGCGCCAGCAGCTTGGGGACAGCCTCCTACGAGCAGTACTTC. Based on the CDR3 plus reference TRBV5-1 and TRBJ2-7, the full variable domain is KAGVTQTPRYLIKTRGQQVTLSCSPISGHRSVSWYQQTPGQGLQFLFEYFSETQRNKGNFPGRFSGRQFSNSRSEMNVSTLELGDSALYLCASSLGTASYEQYFGPGTRLTVT.

The V call is TRBV5-1, the J call TRBJ2-3; maybe TRBD2 (5 bases). V lost 0 bases, J lost 4 bases, and 9 bases lay in between. In germline, CDR1 is SGHRS, CDR2 YFSETQ. The CDR3 covers 14 residues. This CDR3 reads CASSLAGVPDTQYF. The CDR3 region has the DNA TGCGCCAGCAGCTTGGCCGGGGTCCCAGATACGCAGTATTTT.

The chain has TRBV7-6 and TRBJ1-5, with 9 bases identical to TRBD1. CDR1 and CDR2 from the germline V gene are SGHVS and FNYEAQ. The trim removed 6 bases at V and 1 base at J, leaving 4 bases unmatched. The CDR3 extends over 15 amino acids. The CDR3 region has the DNA TGTGCCAGCAGATCCGGACAGGGGAGCAATCAGCCCCAGCATTTT. It specifies CASRSGQGSNQPQHF.

The chain uses TRBV5-1 and TRBJ2-5; TRBD2 aligns across 8 bases. The junction had 8 bases not matched to a gene; V was cut back by 3 bases and J by 4 bases. The germline V gene has CDR1 SGHRS and CDR2 YFSETQ. The CDR3 loop spans 15 amino acids. CDR3 DNA sequence: TGCGCCAGCAGCTCGGGACTAGAAAGGGGAGAGACCCAGTACTTC. Residues: CASSSGLERGETQYF.

The genes are TRBV5-6 and TRBJ2-1; the D gene is possibly TRBD2 (6 bases). This CDR3 spans 13 amino acids. V was trimmed by 0 bases and J by 6 bases, leaving 7 bases between them. CDR1 and CDR2 (germline): SGHDT, YYEEEE. CDR3 sequence: CASSLVAVNEQFF. In nucleotides, the CDR3 is TGTGCCAGCAGCTTGGTAGCGGTCAATGAGCAGTTCTTC.

The CDR3 DNA follows: TGCGCCAGCAACCGGGACAGGGGGCCCCCCGGGGAGCTGTTTTTT. This codes for CASNRDRGPPGELFF. This chain connects TRBV5-1 to TRBJ2-2; TRBD1 aligns across 12 bases. Germline V gene data show CDR1 as SGHRS and CDR2 as YFSETQ. The junction had 6 bases not matched to a gene; V was cut back by 6 bases and J by 6 bases. The CDR3 has 15 residues.

This sequence joins TRBV5-6 and TRBJ2-5; 8 bases map to TRBD2. Germline V lookup: CDR1 SGHDT, CDR2 YYEEEE. The CDR3 length is 14 residues. J gave up 3 bases and V 0 bases, and 1 base lay outside the gene matches. The CDR3 loop is CASSLELAEETQYF. CDR3 coding DNA: TGTGCCAGCAGCTTGGAACTAGCGGAAGAGACCCAGTACTTC.